This T cell receptor (beta chain) was sequenced for a study of identical twins. Via MiXCR, TCRdb re-called the 5' RACE reads, giving one row per CDR3 protein. The table records some 440,000 distinct CDR3 sequences, less than 25% of them present only once. Study conclusions and caveats: Twins shared beta out-of-frame sequences in excess, but this excess was weaker. Memory repertoires showed no such pattern, whereas abundant cord blood beta clonotypes carried fewer insertions. Out-of-frame alpha sequences shared by twins showed excess low generation probability.

This clonotype was observed a few times. As yet, its antigen is unknown. Trimming left V 3 bases short and J 3 bases short, with 16 bases between. This CDR3 is built from 16 residues. Germline V lookup: CDR1 SGDLS, CDR2 YYNGEE. These data were also filed under a second study, of T cells expressing NK-cell markers. That work states: The CD3+CD56-NKG2C+ fraction of a few donors was also led by these clonotypes.

The sequenced sample was CD4+ T cells sorted from blood. The rearrangement links TRBV9 to TRBJ2-1, with D possibly being TRBD2 (6 bases). The origin of this receptor is a young woman in good health. This CDR3 reads CASSAHGGAGYNEQFF. The DNA for the CDR3 is TGTGCCAGCAGCGCCCACGGGGGAGCAGGCTACAATGAGCAGTTCTTC.